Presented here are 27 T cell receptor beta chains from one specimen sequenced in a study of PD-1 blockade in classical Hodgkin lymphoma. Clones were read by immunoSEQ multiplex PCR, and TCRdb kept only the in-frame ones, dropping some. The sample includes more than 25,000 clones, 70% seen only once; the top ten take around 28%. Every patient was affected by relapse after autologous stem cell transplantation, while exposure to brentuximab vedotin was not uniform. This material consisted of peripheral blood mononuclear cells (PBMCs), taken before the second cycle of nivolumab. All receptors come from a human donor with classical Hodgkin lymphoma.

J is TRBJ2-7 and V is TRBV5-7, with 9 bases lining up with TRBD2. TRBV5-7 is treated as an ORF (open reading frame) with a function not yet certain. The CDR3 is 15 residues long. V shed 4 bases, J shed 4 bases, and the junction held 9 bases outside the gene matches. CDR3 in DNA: TGTGCCAGCAGCGCGGGGGGGGCGGGAGGTTACGAGCAGTACTTC. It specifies CASSAGGAGGYEQYF.

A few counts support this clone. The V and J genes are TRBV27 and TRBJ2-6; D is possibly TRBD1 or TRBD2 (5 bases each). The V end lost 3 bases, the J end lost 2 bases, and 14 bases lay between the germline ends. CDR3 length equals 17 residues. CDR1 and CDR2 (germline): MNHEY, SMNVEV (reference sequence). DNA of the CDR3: TGTGCCAGCAGTTTGGCCTTCTGGGGGACTGGGGCCAACGTCCTGACTTTC. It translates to CASSLAFWGTGANVLTF. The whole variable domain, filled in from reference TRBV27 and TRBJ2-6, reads EAQVTQNPRYLITVTGKKLTVTCSQNMNHEYMSWYRQDPGLGLRQIYYSMNVEVTDKGDVPEGYKVSRKEKRNFPLILESPSPNQTSLYFCASSLAFWGTGANVLTFGAGSRLTVL.

CDR3 amino acids: CSVLDSGASKRRSEQFF. The CDR3 DNA follows: TGCAGCGTTTTGGATTCAGGGGCCTCAAAAAGGCGGTCTGAGCAGTTCTTC. The chain combines TRBV29-1 with TRBJ2-1; tentative D call: TRBD1 (6 bases). Germline CDR1 SQVTM, CDR2 ANQGSEA. The length of the CDR3 is 17 residues. The ends were cut back, 5 bases at V and 9 bases at J, with 29 bases in the middle.

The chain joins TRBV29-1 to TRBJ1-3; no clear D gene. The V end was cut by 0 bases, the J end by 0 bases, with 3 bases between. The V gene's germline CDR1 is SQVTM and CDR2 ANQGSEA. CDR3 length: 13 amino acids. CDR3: CSVEDYSGNTIYF. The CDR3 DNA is TGCAGCGTTGAAGATTACTCTGGAAACACCATATATTTT.

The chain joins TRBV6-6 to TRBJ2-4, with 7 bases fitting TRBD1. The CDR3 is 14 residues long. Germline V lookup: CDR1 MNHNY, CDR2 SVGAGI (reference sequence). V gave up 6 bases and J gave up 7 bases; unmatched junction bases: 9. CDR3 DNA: TGTGCCAGCAGGTATCTGACAGGGCAGAACATTCAGTACTTC. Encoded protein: CASRYLTGQNIQYF.

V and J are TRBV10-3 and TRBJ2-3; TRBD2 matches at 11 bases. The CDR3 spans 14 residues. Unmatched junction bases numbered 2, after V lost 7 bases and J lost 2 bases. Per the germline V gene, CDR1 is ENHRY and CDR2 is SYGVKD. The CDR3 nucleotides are TGTGCCATCACGGGACTAGCGGACACAGATACGCAGTATTTT. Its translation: CAITGLADTDTQYF.

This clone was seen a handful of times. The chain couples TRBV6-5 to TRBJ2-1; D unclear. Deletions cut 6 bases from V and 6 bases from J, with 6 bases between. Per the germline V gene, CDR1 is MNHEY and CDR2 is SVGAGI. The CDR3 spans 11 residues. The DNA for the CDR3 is TGTGCCAGCAGAACCCTCAATGAGCAGTTCTTC. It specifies CASRTLNEQFF.

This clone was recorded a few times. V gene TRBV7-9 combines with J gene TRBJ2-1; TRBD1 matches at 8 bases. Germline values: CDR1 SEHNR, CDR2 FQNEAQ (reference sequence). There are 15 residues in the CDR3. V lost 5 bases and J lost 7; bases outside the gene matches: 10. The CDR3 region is CASSARDRLKNEQFF. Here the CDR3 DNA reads TGTGCCAGCAGCGCCCGGGACAGGCTAAAGAATGAGCAGTTCTTC.

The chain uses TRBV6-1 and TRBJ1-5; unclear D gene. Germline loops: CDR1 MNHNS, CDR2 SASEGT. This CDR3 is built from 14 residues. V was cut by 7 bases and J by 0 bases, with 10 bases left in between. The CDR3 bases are TGTGCCAGCACCGTCGGTTTTAGCAATCAGCCCCAGCATTTT. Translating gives CASTVGFSNQPQHF.

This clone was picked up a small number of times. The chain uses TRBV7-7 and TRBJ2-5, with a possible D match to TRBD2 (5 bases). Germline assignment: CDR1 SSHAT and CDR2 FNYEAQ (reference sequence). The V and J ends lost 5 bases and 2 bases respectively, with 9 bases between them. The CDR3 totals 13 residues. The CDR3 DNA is TGTGCCAGCAGCCACCCGGGGCAAGAGACCCAGTACTTC. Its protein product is CASSHPGQETQYF.

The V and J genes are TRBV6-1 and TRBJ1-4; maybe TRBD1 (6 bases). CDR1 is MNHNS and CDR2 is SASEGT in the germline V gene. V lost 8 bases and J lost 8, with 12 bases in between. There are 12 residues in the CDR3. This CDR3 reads CASGRGGEKLFF. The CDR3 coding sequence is TGTGCCAGCGGCAGGGGTGGGGAAAAACTGTTTTTT.

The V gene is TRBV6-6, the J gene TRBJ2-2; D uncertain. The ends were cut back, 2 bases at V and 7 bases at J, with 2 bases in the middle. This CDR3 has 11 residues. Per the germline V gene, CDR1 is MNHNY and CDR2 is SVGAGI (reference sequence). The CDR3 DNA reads TGTGCCAGCAGTTACGTCGGGGAGCTGTTTTTT. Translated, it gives CASSYVGELFF.

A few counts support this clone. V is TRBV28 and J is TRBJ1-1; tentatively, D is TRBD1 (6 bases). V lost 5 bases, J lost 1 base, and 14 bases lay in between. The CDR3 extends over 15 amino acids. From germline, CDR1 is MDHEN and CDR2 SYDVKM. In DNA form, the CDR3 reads TGTGCCAGCAGTACAACCGGGACACCGAACACTGAAGCTTTCTTT. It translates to CASSTTGTPNTEAFF.

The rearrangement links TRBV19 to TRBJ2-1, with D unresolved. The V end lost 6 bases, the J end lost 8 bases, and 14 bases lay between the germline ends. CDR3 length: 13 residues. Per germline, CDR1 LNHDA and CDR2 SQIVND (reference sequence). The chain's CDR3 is CASRVFGYDEQFF. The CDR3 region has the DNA TGTGCCAGTAGGGTTTTCGGGTACGATGAGCAGTTCTTC.

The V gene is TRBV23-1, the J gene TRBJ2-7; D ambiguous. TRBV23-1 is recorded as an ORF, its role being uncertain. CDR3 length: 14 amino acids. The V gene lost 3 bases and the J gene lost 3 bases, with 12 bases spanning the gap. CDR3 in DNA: TGCGCCAGCAGTCAGGGGAAGTACAGCTACGAGCAGTACGTC. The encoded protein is CASSQGKYSYEQYV.

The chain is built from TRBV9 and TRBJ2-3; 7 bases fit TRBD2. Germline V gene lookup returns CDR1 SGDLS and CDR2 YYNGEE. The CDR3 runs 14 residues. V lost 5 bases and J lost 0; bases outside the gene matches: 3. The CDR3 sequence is CASSRGDSTDTQYF. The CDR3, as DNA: TGTGCCAGCAGTCGGGGGGATAGCACAGATACGCAGTATTTT.

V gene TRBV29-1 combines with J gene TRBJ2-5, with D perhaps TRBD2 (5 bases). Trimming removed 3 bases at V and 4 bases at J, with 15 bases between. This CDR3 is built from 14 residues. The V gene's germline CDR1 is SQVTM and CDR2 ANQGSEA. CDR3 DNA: TGCAGCGTTGACTTTTGGGGAGCCTCAGAGACCCAGTACTTC. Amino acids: CSVDFWGASETQYF.

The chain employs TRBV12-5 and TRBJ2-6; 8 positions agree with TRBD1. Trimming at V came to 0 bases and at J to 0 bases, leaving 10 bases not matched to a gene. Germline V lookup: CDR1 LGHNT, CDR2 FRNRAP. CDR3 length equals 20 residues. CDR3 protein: CASGLVLGTGPFSGANVLTF. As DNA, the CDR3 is TGTGCTAGTGGTTTGGTACTGGGGACAGGTCCTTTCTCTGGGGCCAACGTCCTGACTTTC.

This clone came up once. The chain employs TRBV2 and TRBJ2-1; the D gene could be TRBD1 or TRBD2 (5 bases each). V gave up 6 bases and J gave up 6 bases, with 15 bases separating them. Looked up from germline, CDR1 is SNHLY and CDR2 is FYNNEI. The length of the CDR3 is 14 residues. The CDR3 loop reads CASRASRDVNEQFF. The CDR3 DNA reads TGTGCCAGCAGGGCGTCTAGGGACGTCAATGAGCAGTTCTTC.

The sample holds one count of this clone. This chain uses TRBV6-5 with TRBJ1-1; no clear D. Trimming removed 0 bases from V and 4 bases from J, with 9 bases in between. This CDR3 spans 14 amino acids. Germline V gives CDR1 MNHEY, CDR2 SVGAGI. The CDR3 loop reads CASSYSITATEAFF. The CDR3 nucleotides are TGTGCCAGCAGTTACTCTATAACAGCCACTGAAGCTTTCTTT.

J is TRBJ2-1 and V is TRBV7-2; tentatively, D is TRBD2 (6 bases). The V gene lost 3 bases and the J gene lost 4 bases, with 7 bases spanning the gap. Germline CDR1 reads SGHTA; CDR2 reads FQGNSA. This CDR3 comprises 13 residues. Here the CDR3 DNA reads TGTGCCAGCAGCTTGGGACTGTACAATGAGCAGTTCTTC. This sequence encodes CASSLGLYNEQFF.

This chain's CDR3 is CASSPPGQDGYTF. The CDR3 DNA sequence: TGTGCCAGCAGTCCTCCGGGACAAGATGGCTACACCTTC. The chain combines TRBV11-2 with TRBJ1-2, with a weak D call TRBD1 (6 bases). The V end was cut by 6 bases, the J end by 6 bases, with 14 bases between. This CDR3 region has 13 residues. CDR1 and CDR2 from the germline V gene are SGHAT and FQNNGV. The variable domain in full, completed from reference TRBV11-2 and TRBJ1-2, reads EAGVAQSPRYKIIEKRQSVAFWCNPISGHATLYWYQQILGQGPKLLIQFQNNGVVDDSQLPKDRFSAERLKGVDSTLKIQPAKLEDSAVYLCASSPPGQDGYTFGSGTRLTVV.

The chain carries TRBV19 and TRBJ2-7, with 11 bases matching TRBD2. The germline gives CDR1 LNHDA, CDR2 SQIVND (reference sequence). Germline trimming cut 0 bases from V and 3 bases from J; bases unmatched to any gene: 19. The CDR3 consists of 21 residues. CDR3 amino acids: CASSIDRPGQLSSGGIYEQYF. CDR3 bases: TGTGCCAGTAGTATAGATCGGCCAGGACAACTTTCTAGCGGGGGGATCTACGAGCAGTACTTC.

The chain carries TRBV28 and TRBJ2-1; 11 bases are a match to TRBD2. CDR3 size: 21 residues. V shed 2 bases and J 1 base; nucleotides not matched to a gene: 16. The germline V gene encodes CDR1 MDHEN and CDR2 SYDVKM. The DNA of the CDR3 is TGTGCCAGCAGTTTAAACGGTACCGGGACTAGCGGAGTGTGGTCCTACAATGAGCAGTTCTTC. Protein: CASSLNGTGTSGVWSYNEQFF.

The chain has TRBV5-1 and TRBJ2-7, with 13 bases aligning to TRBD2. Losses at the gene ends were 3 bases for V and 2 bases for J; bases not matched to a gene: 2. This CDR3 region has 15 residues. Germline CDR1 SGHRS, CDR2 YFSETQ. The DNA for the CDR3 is TGCGCCAGCAGCTCGGGACTAGCGGGGCCCTACGAGCAGTACGTC. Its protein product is CASSSGLAGPYEQYV.

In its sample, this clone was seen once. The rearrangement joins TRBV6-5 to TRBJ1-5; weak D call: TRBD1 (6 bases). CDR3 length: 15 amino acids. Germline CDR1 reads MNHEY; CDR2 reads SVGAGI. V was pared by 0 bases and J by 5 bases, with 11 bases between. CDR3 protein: CASSYSGGGDQPQHF. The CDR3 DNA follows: TGTGCCAGCAGTTACTCGGGGGGCGGTGATCAGCCCCAGCATTTT.

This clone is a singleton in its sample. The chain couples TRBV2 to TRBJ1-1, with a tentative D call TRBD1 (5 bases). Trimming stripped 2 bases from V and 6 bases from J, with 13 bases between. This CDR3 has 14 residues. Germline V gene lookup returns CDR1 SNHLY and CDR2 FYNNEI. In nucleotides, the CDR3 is TGTGCCAGCAGTGAATGGGGGGAGAGGGCTGAAGCTTTCTTT. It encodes CASSEWGERAEAFF.